This T cell receptor (beta chain) originates from a study of shared clonotypes between healthy human individuals. Produced via immunoSEQ multiplex PCR; TCRdb's table is partial and in-frame only. The sample lists 1.5 million to 2.5 million clones, over 85% occurring once. Naive CD8 cells lacked CD45RO and underwent positive selection for CCR7, leaving out terminally differentiated effector memory CD45RA+ cells. The CDR3 is made up of 16 amino acids. Germline V gene data show CDR1 as MGHRA and CDR2 as YSYEKL. Deletions cut 1 base from V and 6 bases from J, with 19 bases between. The genes are TRBV4-1 and TRBJ2-7; tentatively, D is TRBD2 (7 bases). Specimen: naive CD8+ T cells sorted from blood. The sequence came from a man between 18 and 35 years old in good health. The CDR3: CASSQGIGGGPLEQYF. Here the CDR3 DNA reads TGCGCCAGCAGCCAAGGGATAGGCGGGGGCCCCCTCGAGCAGTACTTC.